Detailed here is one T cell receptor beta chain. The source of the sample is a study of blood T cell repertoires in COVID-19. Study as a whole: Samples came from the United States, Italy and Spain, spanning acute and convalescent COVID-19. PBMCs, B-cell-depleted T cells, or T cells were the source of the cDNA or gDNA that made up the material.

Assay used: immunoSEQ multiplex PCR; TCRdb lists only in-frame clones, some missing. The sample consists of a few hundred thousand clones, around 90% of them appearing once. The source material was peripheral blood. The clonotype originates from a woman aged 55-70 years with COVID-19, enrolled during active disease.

In DNA form, the CDR3 reads TGTGCCAGCAGCCAACCAAGGGAGGTTTCTGGCTACACCTTC. Its protein product is CASSQPREVSGYTF. This chain joins TRBV3-1 (or the pseudogene TRBV3-2) and TRBJ1-2; D is uncertain. The CDR3 sequence is 14 residues long. Deletions cut 2 bases from V and 7 bases from J, with 14 bases between. The germline V gene has CDR1 LGHDT and CDR2 YNNKEL (reference sequence).